The rows below give T cell receptor beta chains drawn from one sample of a study of blood T cell repertoires in COVID-19. Measured with immunoSEQ multiplex PCR; TCRdb has only the in-frame clones, and not every one. The sample shows 55,000 to 70,000 clones, around 90% of them seen only once. The sequenced sample was peripheral blood. The receptors derive from a man between 65 and 79 years old with acute or convalescent COVID-19. The CDR3 runs from the conserved cysteine through the conserved F or W. The D gene is left open where the match is weak. Clone size is stated in some rows and not others, as once, few, many or a class when expanded.

d_call: -
clone_size: -
v_call: TRBV4-1
j_call: TRBJ2-1
cdr3_aa: CASSQESGAYNEQFF
cdr3_nt: TGCGCCAGCAGCCAAGAGTCAGGGGCTTACAATGAGCAGTTCTTC

d_call: TRBD2
clone_size: few
v_call: TRBV25-1
j_call: TRBJ2-2
cdr3_aa: CASSLLAGVNGELFF
cdr3_nt: TGTGCCAGCAGTCTCCTAGCGGGAGTTAACGGGGAGCTGTTTTTT

d_call: TRBD2
clone_size: once
v_call: TRBV28
j_call: TRBJ2-2
cdr3_aa: CASSPGGKVDRELFF
cdr3_nt: TGTGCCAGCAGCCCCGGGGGGAAGGTGGACCGGGAGCTGTTTTTT

d_call: TRBD1
clone_size: -
v_call: TRBV10-1
j_call: TRBJ1-3
cdr3_aa: CASSDQWTGGISGNTIYF
cdr3_nt: TGCGCCAGCAGTGATCAATGGACAGGGGGCATCTCTGGAAACACCATATATTTT

d_call: -
clone_size: -
v_call: TRBV5-1
j_call: TRBJ1-2
cdr3_aa: CASSLQDNYGYTF
cdr3_nt: TGCGCCAGCAGCTTACAGGACAACTATGGCTACACCTTC

d_call: TRBD1
clone_size: -
v_call: TRBV5-4
j_call: TRBJ1-5
cdr3_aa: CASSFGGQKNNQPQHF
cdr3_nt: TGTGCCAGCAGCTTTGGGGGACAGAAAAATAATCAGCCCCAGCATTTT

d_call: -
clone_size: -
v_call: TRBV7-8
j_call: TRBJ2-7
cdr3_aa: CASSLAQGMLEQYF
cdr3_nt: TGTGCCAGCAGCTTAGCACAGGGAATGCTCGAGCAGTACTTC

d_call: TRBD2
clone_size: few
v_call: TRBV28
j_call: TRBJ2-7
cdr3_aa: CASSTVGAGVSEQYF
cdr3_nt: TGTGCCAGCAGTACCGTAGGGGCGGGAGTCTCCGAGCAGTACTTC

d_call: -
clone_size: -
v_call: TRBV11-2
j_call: TRBJ1-1
cdr3_aa: CASSPSLAGESAFF
cdr3_nt: TGTGCCAGCAGCCCGTCACTAGCGGGAGAATCAGCTTTCTTT

d_call: -
clone_size: -
v_call: TRBV9
j_call: TRBJ2-1
cdr3_aa: CASSGDFYNEQFF
cdr3_nt: TGTGCCAGCAGCGGGGACTTTTACAATGAGCAGTTCTTC

d_call: TRBD2
clone_size: once
v_call: TRBV20-1
j_call: TRBJ2-1
cdr3_aa: CSASVAGFSYNEQFF
cdr3_nt: TGCAGTGCTAGTGTAGCGGGGTTCTCCTACAATGAGCAGTTCTTC

d_call: -
clone_size: once
v_call: TRBV6-5
j_call: TRBJ1-3
cdr3_aa: CASSLAGNGNTIYF
cdr3_nt: TGTGCCAGCAGTTTAGCAGGGAATGGAAACACCATATATTTT

d_call: TRBD2
clone_size: -
v_call: TRBV27
j_call: TRBJ2-7
cdr3_aa: CASSLGLAGRGEQYF
cdr3_nt: TGTGCCAGCAGTTTGGGGCTAGCGGGGAGGGGGGAGCAGTACTTC

d_call: TRBD2
clone_size: -
v_call: TRBV6-5
j_call: TRBJ2-5
cdr3_aa: CASKRAGALGETQYF
cdr3_nt: TGTGCCAGCAAGAGAGCGGGAGCCCTGGGGGAGACCCAGTACTTC

d_call: TRBD1
clone_size: -
v_call: TRBV11-2
j_call: TRBJ2-1
cdr3_aa: CASSKQGSSYNEQFF
cdr3_nt: TGTGCCAGCAGCAAACAGGGGAGCTCCTACAATGAGCAGTTCTTC

d_call: TRBD1
clone_size: -
v_call: TRBV24-1
j_call: TRBJ1-3
cdr3_aa: CATSDPGQGANTIYF
cdr3_nt: TGTGCCACCAGTGATCCGGGACAGGGGGCTAACACCATATATTTT

d_call: -
clone_size: -
v_call: TRBV9
j_call: TRBJ2-2
cdr3_aa: CASSVRASAAGELFF
cdr3_nt: TGTGCCAGCAGCGTGAGGGCTAGCGCGGCCGGGGAGCTGTTTTTT

d_call: TRBD1
clone_size: -
v_call: TRBV28
j_call: TRBJ1-5
cdr3_aa: CASSSQDRRGFGNQPQHF
cdr3_nt: TGTGCCAGCAGTTCCCAGGACAGGCGAGGATTTGGCAATCAGCCCCAGCATTTT

d_call: TRBD1
clone_size: few
v_call: TRBV28
j_call: TRBJ1-2
cdr3_aa: CASRDSTNYGYTF
cdr3_nt: TGTGCCAGCCGGGACAGTACTAACTATGGCTACACCTTC

d_call: -
clone_size: -
v_call: TRBV7-2
j_call: TRBJ2-1
cdr3_aa: CASSITSSYNEQFF
cdr3_nt: TGTGCCAGCAGCATAACTAGTTCCTACAATGAGCAGTTCTTC

d_call: -
clone_size: -
v_call: TRBV12-3/TRBV12-4
j_call: TRBJ1-2
cdr3_aa: CASSYNQNYGYTF
cdr3_nt: TGTGCCAGCAGTTATAATCAGAACTATGGCTACACCTTC